A single sample is the source of the 24 T cell receptor beta chains below, sequenced in a study of cytomegalovirus exposure and HLA in healthy donors. With 60 Vbeta and 13 Jbeta primers, the PCR was carried out. Assay used: immunoSEQ multiplex PCR; TCRdb lists only in-frame clones, some missing. The table lists 150,000 to 200,000 clones, 79% of them singletons. The sample taken for sequencing was PBMCs. The receptor source for this set is a woman aged 25 to 39 in good health and CMV-seropositive.

This clone came up once. This chain joins TRBV4-1 and TRBJ2-3, with 11 bases that match TRBD2. With V trimmed by 3 bases and J by 6 bases, 8 bases remained unmatched. Germline CDR1 is MGHRA and CDR2 is YSYEKL. The CDR3 extends over 16 amino acids. The CDR3 protein is CASSHSLAGGLDTQYF. The CDR3, as DNA: TGCGCCAGCAGCCATTCCCTAGCGGGGGGTTTGGATACGCAGTATTTT.

V gene TRBV4-1 combines with J gene TRBJ1-1; D unresolved. This CDR3 has 14 amino acids. Trimming took 4 bases from V and 2 from J, leaving 11 bases between them. Germline assignment: CDR1 MGHRA and CDR2 YSYEKL. CDR3 nucleotide sequence: TGCGCCAGCAGCCCGACCGGGATAAACACTGAAGCTTTCTTT. Protein product: CASSPTGINTEAFF.

The chain combines TRBV21-1 with TRBJ1-3; TRBD1 reflects the table's D call only, with no check against the DNA. TRBV21-1 is marked as a pseudogene. The CDR3 extends over 16 amino acids. This CDR3 reads CASSNDQGPPGNTIYF. The CDR3 region has the DNA TGTGCCAGCAGCAACGATCAGGGGCCGCCTGGAAACACCATATATTTT.

The chain is built from TRBV19 and TRBJ1-2; D possibly corresponds to TRBD1 (5 bases). Trimming took 10 bases from V and 8 from J, leaving 14 bases between them. The germline V gene has CDR1 LNHDA and CDR2 SQIVND (reference sequence). The CDR3 extends over 11 amino acids. CDR3 sequence: CATRVVGGYTF. CDR3 nucleotides: TGTGCCACCAGGGTCGTCGGCGGCTACACCTTC.

Written as DNA, the CDR3 is TGTGCCAGTAGTAGAGGGGGCGGGAACGAGCAGTACTTC. It yields the protein CASSRGGGNEQYF. The chain is built from TRBV19 and TRBJ2-7; D is perhaps TRBD1 (7 bases). The CDR3 contains 13 residues. Germline CDR1 and CDR2: LNHDA and SQIVND (reference sequence). V was pared by 4 bases and J by 5 bases, with 12 bases between. Full variable domain (rest looked up from reference TRBV19 and TRBJ2-7): DGGITQSPKYLFRKEGQNVTLSCEQNLNHDAMYWYRQDPGQGLRLIYYSQIVNDFQKGDIAEGYSVSREKKESFPLTVTSAQKNPTAFYLCASSRGGGNEQYFGPGTRLTVT.

The rearrangement joins TRBV6-5 to TRBJ1-2; the D gene is possibly TRBD1 (6 bases). Between the trimmed V and J ends, which lost 5 bases and 4 bases, there was a span of 17 bases. Germline CDR1 reads MNHEY; CDR2 reads SVGAGI. This CDR3 is built from 15 residues. The CDR3 is CASSRRRDKFYGYTF. DNA for the CDR3: TGTGCCAGCAGTCGGCGACGGGACAAGTTCTATGGCTACACCTTC.

V gene TRBV30 combines with J gene TRBJ1-1; D not certain. CDR3 length equals 12 residues. Germline loops: CDR1 GTSNPN, CDR2 SVGIG (reference sequence). The ends were cut back, 8 bases at V and 6 bases at J, with 16 bases in the middle. CDR3 nucleotides: TGTGCCCACTGGAGCCGGCAGCCTGAAGCTTTCTTT. Translated: CAHWSRQPEAFF.

The chain combines TRBV4-3 with TRBJ2-7; the D is unclear. The germline V gene has CDR1 LGHNA and CDR2 YSLEER. V was shortened by 0 bases and J by 0 bases, with 9 bases between the two germline ends. This CDR3 has 15 residues. CDR3 region: CASSQERESSYEQYF. CDR3 bases: TGCGCCAGCAGCCAAGAAAGAGAAAGCTCCTACGAGCAGTACTTC.

CDR3 sequence (DNA): TGTGCCACCTTGGGCTCGGGGGGACTTGGCTACACCTTC. This sequence encodes CATLGSGGLGYTF. This chain links TRBV7-9 with TRBJ1-2; the D gene is possibly TRBD1 (5 bases). The CDR3 sequence is 13 residues long. The germline CDR1 and CDR2 sequences are SEHNR and FQNEAQ (reference sequence). V lost 10 bases and J lost 7, with 19 bases in between.

The V gene is TRBV11-2, the J gene TRBJ2-1; perhaps TRBD2 as D (6 bases). Trimming left V 2 bases short and J 5 bases short, with 19 bases between. Per the germline V gene, CDR1 is SGHAT and CDR2 is FQNNGV. The CDR3 runs to 17 residues. In DNA, the CDR3 is TGTGCCAGCAGCTTAAATAAAGGAGGGCGGGCTAACAATGAGCAGTTCTTC. This encodes CASSLNKGGRANNEQFF. Based on the CDR3 plus reference TRBV11-2 and TRBJ2-1, the full variable domain is EAGVAQSPRYKIIEKRQSVAFWCNPISGHATLYWYQQILGQGPKLLIQFQNNGVVDDSQLPKDRFSAERLKGVDSTLKIQPAKLEDSAVYLCASSLNKGGRANNEQFFGPGTRLTVL.

About this clone: The sample holds other DNA sequences that translate to the same CDR3. The V call is TRBV5-6, the J call TRBJ2-5; 7 bases are a match to TRBD1. Losses at the gene ends were 4 bases for V and 4 bases for J; bases not matched to a gene: 7. Germline V gene data show CDR1 as SGHDT and CDR2 as YYEEEE. The CDR3 runs to 14 residues. CDR3 amino acids: CASSLGQLRETQYF. Here the CDR3 DNA reads TGTGCCAGCAGCCTGGGACAGCTAAGAGAGACCCAGTACTTC.

This clone was seen more than once but under ten times. The chain employs TRBV9 and TRBJ1-3; 7 nucleotides agree with TRBD1. Unmatched junction bases numbered 9, after V lost 3 bases and J lost 0 bases. Germline V gives CDR1 SGDLS, CDR2 YYNGEE. CDR3 length: 17 residues. The CDR3 DNA reads TGTGCCAGCAGCGGCCGACAGGGCCGAAACTCTGGAAACACCATATATTTT. Translating gives CASSGRQGRNSGNTIYF.

The J gene is TRBJ2-1, the V gene TRBV5-6, with 8 nucleotides matching TRBD2. The CDR3 has 17 residues. Germline lookup yields CDR1 SGHDT and CDR2 YYEEEE. J was trimmed by 4 bases and V by 4 bases; bases with no gene match: 13. CDR3 nucleotides: TGTGCCAGCAGCATGAAACCGGGACTAGGGCATTACAATGAGCAGTTCTTC. Residues: CASSMKPGLGHYNEQFF.

This clone was found a few times. The chain combines TRBV13 with TRBJ2-2; a possible D gene is TRBD2 (6 bases). Between the trimmed V and J ends, which lost 5 bases and 2 bases, there was a span of 15 bases. This CDR3 region has 16 residues. Germline CDR1 reads PRHDT; CDR2 reads FYEKMQ (reference sequence). The CDR3 sequence: CASSRPGEYNTGELFF. As DNA, the CDR3 is TGTGCCAGCAGCCGCCCGGGGGAATATAACACCGGGGAGCTGTTTTTT.

The V call is TRBV4-1, the J call TRBJ1-5, with D hard to call. The CDR3 is made up of 14 amino acids. With 1 base removed from V and 0 bases from J, the gap between germline ends came to 4 bases. CDR1 MGHRA and CDR2 YSYEKL come from the germline V gene. CDR3: CASSQALSNQPQHF. The CDR3 DNA reads as TGCGCCAGCAGCCAAGCACTTAGCAATCAGCCCCAGCATTTT.

The chain couples TRBV15 to TRBJ2-6, with TRBD1 identical over 7 bases. Per germline, CDR1 LNHNV and CDR2 YYDKDF (reference sequence). V lost 4 bases and J lost 3; bases outside the gene matches: 3. The CDR3 covers 15 residues. The CDR3 DNA reads TGTGCCACCAGCATGACAGGGAGTGGGGCCAACGTCCTGACTTTC. Protein: CATSMTGSGANVLTF.

The chain joins TRBV6-1 to TRBJ2-2, with 10 bases lining up with TRBD2. Trimming removed 4 bases from V and 6 bases from J; junction bases left unmatched: 5. Germline lookup yields CDR1 MNHNS and CDR2 SASEGT. This CDR3 region has 15 residues. As DNA, the CDR3 is TGTGCCAGCAGTGTTCCGGGACTAGCGCCCGGGGAGCTGTTTTTT. It codes for CASSVPGLAPGELFF.

This clone was detected only once. The rearrangement uses TRBV27 and TRBJ2-7; 9 bases fit TRBD1. V was clipped by 1 base and J by 5 bases; unmatched bases: 3. Germline-derived CDR1 and CDR2 are MNHEY and SMNVEV (reference sequence). This CDR3 is 14 amino acids long. The CDR3 loop is CASSLWGQGNEQYF. CDR3 coding DNA: TGTGCCAGCAGTTTATGGGGACAGGGCAACGAGCAGTACTTC.

The V call is TRBV5-1, the J call TRBJ1-5; 7 bases are shared with TRBD1. V dropped 0 bases and J dropped 6; count of bases not matched to a gene: 6. The CDR3 totals 15 residues. Germline lookup yields CDR1 SGHRS and CDR2 YFSETQ. DNA of the CDR3: TGCGCCAGCAGCTTGGATTCAGGGGGTGGTCAGCCCCAGCATTTT. It yields the protein CASSLDSGGGQPQHF.

Concerning this clone: This sample includes further DNA sequences coding for the same CDR3. The J gene is TRBJ2-7, the V gene TRBV9; D gene unclear. This CDR3 comprises 12 residues. CDR1 and CDR2 (germline): SGDLS, YYNGEE. Trimming left V 0 bases short and J 5 bases short, with 6 bases between. CDR3 in amino acids: CASSVGENEQYF. The DNA for the CDR3 is TGTGCCAGCAGCGTAGGCGAGAACGAGCAGTACTTC.

The gene calls are TRBV7-9 and TRBJ2-7, with 7 bases matching TRBD1. In germline, CDR1 is SEHNR, CDR2 FQNEAQ (reference sequence). With 7 bases clipped from V and 3 bases from J, the junction kept 21 bases outside the gene matches. This CDR3 region has 18 residues. Here the CDR3 DNA reads TGTGCCAGCATATCTACCCTCCGGACAGGTATCTCCTACTACGAGCAGTACTTC. It encodes CASISTLRTGISYYEQYF.

The rearrangement uses TRBV11-2 and TRBJ2-7; 7 bases match TRBD1. The CDR3 is made up of 16 amino acids. V lost 5 bases, J lost 3 bases, and 13 bases stayed unmatched. CDR1 SGHAT and CDR2 FQNNGV come from the germline V gene. The CDR3 loop reads CASSPEALQGFYEQYF. In nucleotides, the CDR3 is TGTGCCAGCAGCCCCGAGGCCTTACAGGGGTTCTACGAGCAGTACTTC.

This chain connects TRBV7-8 to TRBJ1-2; maybe TRBD1 (5 bases). The CDR3 is 15 amino acids. CDR1 and CDR2 (germline): SGHVS, FQNEAQ. V lost 1 base and J 3 bases, leaving 12 bases between the germline ends. Written as DNA, the CDR3 is TGTGCCAGCAGCTTAGATCGGGGGGTAGACTATGGCTACACCTTC. Its translation is CASSLDRGVDYGYTF.

This clone was seen a handful of times. The rearrangement uses TRBV4-1 and TRBJ1-2; 8 bases match TRBD1. There are 17 residues in the CDR3. The V gene's germline CDR1 is MGHRA and CDR2 YSYEKL. Trimming removed 1 base from V and 4 bases from J; junction bases left unmatched: 11. CDR3 nucleotides: TGCGCCAGCAGCCAAGGGGGCAGGGGGCGATCGGGCTATGGCTACACCTTC. Its translation: CASSQGGRGRSGYGYTF.